This T cell receptor (beta chain) is from a study of tumor-infiltrating lymphocytes in primary liver carcinoma. Study details: Productive TCRbeta reads per sample were roughly 3.5 to 8 million, not differing by tissue.

Trimming left V 6 bases short and J 4 bases short, with 16 bases between. CDR3 size: 14 residues. Germline values: CDR1 MDHEN, CDR2 SYDVKM. A primer matching the constant region was used to make TCR beta cDNA from approximately 0.55 ug of total RNA. The TCR beta library was amplified through three nested multiplex PCR rounds in a modified ARM-PCR procedure. Investigators reported that the first two PCR rounds, at 10 cycles each, used TRBV1-TRBV30 forward primers with a C-beta reverse primer. MiXCR, applied by TCRdb to the multiplex PCR reads, yields one record per CDR3 protein. The sample holds approximately 320,000 distinct CDR3 sequences; 58% are singletons and the top ten take about a sixth. The study extracted blood RNA from unsorted whole blood and also extracted germline DNA. Among the patients, all had chronic HBV infection and none had been treated. This clonotype was seen a handful of times.

Sequenced input: peripheral blood. V gene TRBV28 combines with J gene TRBJ2-7; D is unclear. This receptor was obtained from a young woman with primary liver carcinoma and hepatitis B virus infection. CDR3 residues: CASRGISVGYEQYF. In DNA form, the CDR3 reads TGTGCCAGCAGGGGAATCAGCGTAGGGTACGAGCAGTACTTC.